This T cell receptor (beta chain) came from a study of blood T cells in healthy people across ages. Then a second PCR, running about 6 to 11 cycles, was carried out with a sample-barcoded 5' primer and a J-beta primer mix. TCRdb used MiXCR to reprocess the 5' RACE reads, holding one entry per CDR3 protein. The sample consists of around 970,000 distinct CDR3 sequences, roughly half of them appearing once. In germline, CDR1 is SGDLS, CDR2 YYNGEE. This CDR3 contains 15 residues. V lost 4 bases to trimming and J lost 10 bases, with 24 bases between them. This TCR came from a woman in her sixties in good health. Material for sequencing was blood. The chain couples TRBV9 to TRBJ2-7; either TRBD1 or TRBD2 may fit D (5 bases each). CDR3 coding DNA: TGTGCCAGCAGCCCAACCCCCGAGGGGTGGAATACCCAGTACTTC. Protein product: CASSPTPEGWNTQYF.